The next 18 T cell receptor beta chains were all read from a single sample in a study of immune evolution from preneoplasia to lung adenocarcinoma. Produced via immunoSEQ multiplex PCR; TCRdb's table is partial and in-frame only. Of thousands of clones detected, around 80% appear once; the ten largest clones hold 7.5% to 9.5%. Sequences were obtained from FFPE minimally invasive lung adenocarcinoma tissue. The receptors derive from a person aged 60 to 80 with lung adenocarcinoma.

Details on this clone: One end of the junction is discordant with germline, which a read error may explain. The V call is TRBV7-9, the J call TRBJ1-1; D is undetermined. CDR3 size: 9 residues. From germline, CDR1 is SEHNR and CDR2 FQNEAQ (reference sequence). DNA for the CDR3: TGTGCCAGCAGCTTAAACCCAATCTTT. Residues: CASSLNPIF.

V and J are TRBV14 and TRBJ1-2; 7 nucleotides line up with TRBD1. V gave up 6 bases and J gave up 2 bases; unmatched junction bases: 3. Germline V gives CDR1 SGHDN, CDR2 FVKESK. The CDR3 sequence is 13 residues long. DNA for the CDR3: TGTGCCAGCAGTCCGGACAGGAACTATGGCTACACCTTC. This translates into CASSPDRNYGYTF. The full variable domain, its missing parts supplied by reference TRBV14 and TRBJ1-2, is EAGVTQFPSHSVIEKGQTVTLRCDPISGHDNLYWYRRVMGKEIKFLLHFVKESKQDESGMPNNRFLAERTGGTYSTLKVQPAELEDSGVYFCASSPDRNYGYTFGSGTRLTVV.

This chain uses TRBV28 with TRBJ2-3; tentative D call: TRBD1 (6 bases). Trimming shortened V by 11 bases and J by 0 bases, and 15 bases separated the two germline ends. The germline V gene encodes CDR1 MDHEN and CDR2 SYDVKM. The CDR3 is made up of 14 amino acids. CDR3 sequence: CASKGGASTDTQYF. In DNA, the CDR3 is TGTGCCTCAAAAGGGGGAGCTAGCACAGATACGCAGTATTTT.

The gene calls are TRBV11-2 and TRBJ2-7, with a possible D match to TRBD2 (7 bases). The CDR3 is 14 amino acids. V lost 3 bases and J 2 bases, leaving 11 bases between the germline ends. Germline loops: CDR1 SGHAT, CDR2 FQNNGV. CDR3 DNA: TGTGCCAGCAGCTTGGGAGGGGGGACCTACGAGCAGTACTTC. This sequence encodes CASSLGGGTYEQYF.

The rearrangement uses TRBV4-1 and TRBJ1-1; TRBD1 is a possible D gene (6 bases). V lost 1 base to trimming and J lost 5 bases, with 14 bases between them. The germline CDR1 and CDR2 sequences are MGHRA and YSYEKL. The CDR3 totals 15 residues. This chain's CDR3 is CASSQGPTGLTEAFF. CDR3 DNA: TGCGCCAGCAGCCAAGGGCCGACAGGTCTAACTGAAGCTTTCTTT.

The V and J genes are TRBV27 and TRBJ2-1, with TRBD2 matching 9 bases. The CDR3 has 15 amino acids. CDR1 is MNHEY, CDR2 SMNVEV, per germline (reference sequence). J gave up 10 bases and V 4 bases, and 11 bases lay outside the gene matches. The CDR3 is CASSSYSGSGGEQFF. The CDR3 DNA follows: TGTGCCAGCAGTTCCTATAGCGGGAGTGGGGGAGAGCAGTTCTTC.

The genes are TRBV15 and TRBJ2-7; tentatively, D is TRBD2 (6 bases). The CDR3 is 15 amino acids. The germline V and J ends were trimmed by 0 bases and 6 bases, with 15 bases remaining between them. Germline CDR1 LNHNV, CDR2 YYDKDF (reference sequence). The CDR3 DNA sequence: TGTGCCACCAGCAGAGATGGAGGGTCTGGTAGCGAGCAGTACTTC. Amino acid sequence: CATSRDGGSGSEQYF.

V is TRBV7-6 and J is TRBJ2-5; a weak D match, TRBD2 (6 bases). The V gene's germline CDR1 is SGHVS and CDR2 FNYEAQ. This CDR3 comprises 15 residues. Between the trimmed V and J ends, which lost 3 bases and 3 bases, there was a span of 14 bases. This CDR3 reads CASSFSTGSEETQYF. The CDR3 bases are TGTGCCAGCAGCTTCTCAACCGGGAGTGAAGAGACCCAGTACTTC.

The rearrangement uses TRBV5-1 and TRBJ1-1; TRBD1 is a possible D gene (5 bases). Per the germline V gene, CDR1 is SGHRS and CDR2 is YFSETQ. The CDR3 contains 15 residues. V lost 5 bases and J lost 7, with 21 bases in between. CDR3 DNA sequence: TGCGCCAGCAGGGATGATGGCAGGGTAGCGGTTGAAGCTTTCTTT. Protein: CASRDDGRVAVEAFF.

The chain has TRBV4-1 and TRBJ2-3, with D possibly TRBD2 on 7 matching bases. Germline lookup yields CDR1 MGHRA and CDR2 YSYEKL. Trimming took 0 bases from V and 4 from J, leaving 14 bases between them. The CDR3 is 16 amino acids. CDR3 sequence (DNA): TGCGCCAGCAGCCAAGATACTAGAGGGGGGGCAGATACGCAGTATTTT. Residues: CASSQDTRGGADTQYF.

The count of this clone is one. V is TRBV7-9 and J is TRBJ2-7; perhaps TRBD2 as D (6 bases). Deletions cut 5 bases from V and 5 bases from J, with 13 bases between. The CDR3 length is 13 residues. Germline CDR1 and CDR2: SEHNR and FQNEAQ (reference sequence). The CDR3 loop reads CASSATRGNEQYF. The CDR3 nucleotides read TGTGCCAGCAGCGCGACGCGGGGAAACGAGCAGTACTTC.

The chain carries TRBV11-3 and TRBJ1-1; 7 positions agree with TRBD1. The junction had 6 bases not matched to a gene; V was cut back by 0 bases and J by 5 bases. This CDR3 contains 15 residues. The germline gives CDR1 SGHNT, CDR2 YENEEA. CDR3 in amino acids: CASSLDPGGWTEAFF. As DNA, the CDR3 is TGTGCCAGCAGCTTAGATCCAGGGGGTTGGACTGAAGCTTTCTTT.

V is TRBV29-1 and J is TRBJ1-1; D is undetermined. Per germline, CDR1 SQVTM and CDR2 ANQGSEA. Between the trimmed V and J ends, which lost 0 bases and 1 base, there was a span of 6 bases. The CDR3 consists of 13 residues. As DNA, the CDR3 is TGCAGCGTTGAAGATGCAAGGAACACTGAAGCTTTCTTT. Protein sequence: CSVEDARNTEAFF.

The rearrangement joins TRBV5-1 to TRBJ2-3, with a tentative D call TRBD1 (5 bases). The germline gives CDR1 SGHRS, CDR2 YFSETQ. The germline V and J ends were trimmed by 4 bases and 4 bases, with 28 bases remaining between them. This CDR3 has 19 amino acids. CDR3 amino acids: CASSPALRTQVLWADTQYF. The DNA for the CDR3 is TGCGCCAGCAGCCCAGCATTGCGGACACAGGTCCTGTGGGCAGATACGCAGTATTTT.

This clone was observed a single time. The genes are TRBV4-1 and TRBJ1-4; TRBD1 might be the D (6 bases). The CDR3 length is 14 residues. Germline V gene lookup returns CDR1 MGHRA and CDR2 YSYEKL. V was trimmed by 4 bases and J by 8 bases, leaving 14 bases between them. CDR3 protein: CASSRGGGGEKLFF. CDR3 DNA sequence: TGCGCCAGCAGCCGTGGTGGGGGGGGCGAAAAACTGTTTTTT.

This clone is a singleton in its sample. The V gene is TRBV18, the J gene TRBJ2-7, with D tentatively TRBD1 (5 bases). This CDR3 region has 14 residues. Trimming pared 0 bases from V and 9 bases from J, leaving 15 bases between. Looked up from germline, CDR1 is KGHSH and CDR2 is LQKENI. CDR3 residues: CASSPPDNPNWQYF. The CDR3 DNA reads TGTGCCAGCTCACCACCGGACAATCCTAATTGGCAGTACTTC. The variable domain in full, completed from reference TRBV18 and TRBJ2-7, reads NAGVMQNPRHLVRRRGQEARLRCSPMKGHSHVYWYRQLPEEGLKFMVYLQKENIIDESGMPKERFSAEFPKEGPSILRIQQVVRGDSAAYFCASSPPDNPNWQYFGPGTRLTVT.

The rearrangement joins TRBV6-5 to TRBJ2-7; the match to TRBD1 covers 8 bases. The germline V gene has CDR1 MNHEY and CDR2 SVGAGI. V was clipped by 9 bases and J by 5 bases; unmatched bases: 6. This CDR3 contains 12 residues. Here the CDR3 reads CASGQGFDEQYF. CDR3 nucleotide sequence: TGTGCCAGTGGACAGGGTTTCGACGAGCAGTACTTC.

The V gene is TRBV29-1, the J gene TRBJ1-2, with 7 positions matching TRBD1. Germline V gene data show CDR1 as SQVTM and CDR2 as ANQGSEA. Trimming removed 5 bases from V and 2 bases from J; junction bases left unmatched: 5. This CDR3 has 13 amino acids. The CDR3 spells CSVTKGQNYGYTF. CDR3 DNA: TGCAGCGTTACAAAGGGACAGAACTATGGCTACACCTTC.